The rows below give T cell receptor beta chains drawn from one sample of a study of T cell clonotyping in hematopoietic cell transplantation. This table comes from immunoSEQ multiplex PCR, and its TCRdb copy is limited to in-frame clones, with some not included. This sample carries about 7,100 clones, 98% of them seen once, and the ten largest clones take just under 0.65%. The input for sequencing was PBMCs, taken 30 days after allogeneic stem cell transplant. These receptors all come from a male patient aged 55 to 69 who had an allogeneic stem cell transplant from a related donor, so the T cells may come from the graft donor. Some clones in this sample may be carry-over from other donors' samples. CDR3s include the opening cysteine and the closing phenylalanine or tryptophan. A D gene is named only where the DNA matches it firmly. The size of a clone is reported for some rows only, either as once, few or many, or as a class for expanded clones.

D gene | J gene | clone size | V gene | CDR3 DNA | CDR3 protein
- | TRBJ2-7 | once | TRBV2 | TGTGCCAGCAACGACAGATCAGGCACGGGGCAGTACTTC | CASNDRSGTGQYF
- | TRBJ2-7 | - | TRBV5-1 | TGCGCCAGCAGCTCGACAGTTAACTCCTACGAGCAGTACTTC | CASSSTVNSYEQYF
- | TRBJ1-6 | - | TRBV2 | TGTGCCAGCAGTCATGTCACAGATTATAATTCACCCCTCCACTTT | CASSHVTDYNSPLHF
- | TRBJ1-2 | - | TRBV2 | TGTGCCAGCAGTGGGGTGGGCAGAGGCTACACCTTC | CASSGVGRGYTF
- | TRBJ1-2 | - | TRBV4-3 | TGCGCCACCCCTCTGGGCACCTATGGCTACACCTTC | CATPLGTYGYTF
- | TRBJ1-3 | - | TRBV19 | TGTGCCAGTAAGCCCACCCCCTCTGGAAACACCATATATTTT | CASKPTPSGNTIYF
- | TRBJ1-1 | - | TRBV10-3 | TGTGCCATCAGTGAGGCCCCGACAGTCACTGAAGCTTTCTTT | CAISEAPTVTEAFF
TRBD2 | TRBJ2-7 | - | TRBV2 | TGTGCCACCTCTTTAGCGGGGGTTCACTACGAGCAGTACTTC | CATSLAGVHYEQYF
- | TRBJ1-2 | - | TRBV6-5 | TGTGCCAGCAGTAAACAGGGTTTCTATGGCTACACCTTC | CASSKQGFYGYTF
- | TRBJ1-3 | - | TRBV9 | TGTGCCAGCAGCGTAGGGGTCATCAACTCTGGAAACACCATATATTTT | CASSVGVINSGNTIYF
- | TRBJ1-5 | - | TRBV4-1 | TGCGCCAGCAGCCAAGATGAAGGGGAAGGACAGCCCCAGCATTTT | CASSQDEGEGQPQHF
- | TRBJ1-2 | - | TRBV19 | TGTGCCAGTAGTCCCCAGAGGAGTGGGGTATATGGCTACACCTTC | CASSPQRSGVYGYTF
- | TRBJ2-7 | once | TRBV5-1 | TGCGCCAGCAGCTTGGACAGTTTTATCGGGCAGTACTTC | CASSLDSFIGQYF
TRBD1 | TRBJ2-7 | - | TRBV19 | TGTGCCACCCGGCGGGGGACAGGGGGATACGAGCAGTACTTC | CATRRGTGGYEQYF
- | TRBJ2-3 | - | TRBV7-6 | TGTGCCAGCAGCTCCAGGGTCACAGATACGCAGTATTTT | CASSSRVTDTQYF
- | TRBJ1-1 | - | TRBV2 | TGTGCCAGCAGTGACCCGAGACAGGCTGGTTTCGAAGCTTTCTTT | CASSDPRQAGFEAFF
- | TRBJ2-3 | - | TRBV18 | TGTGCCAGCTCACCGGCCAGAACAGATACGCAGTATTTT | CASSPARTDTQYF